The clone carrying this T cell receptor (beta chain) showed up just a few times. Clones were sequenced by immunoSEQ multiplex PCR, and TCRdb holds only the in-frame ones, with some missing. The sample carries roughly 260,000 clones, roughly three quarters recorded once. The data belong to a study of blood T cell repertoires in COVID-19. Background on the study: From the United States, Italy and Spain came samples of acute and convalescent COVID-19. Sources were T cells, B-cell-depleted T cells, or PBMCs; the material itself was cDNA or gDNA.

The receptor comes from a woman in her thirties or forties with active or convalescent COVID-19. Material for sequencing was peripheral blood.

CDR3 DNA sequence: TGTGCCAGTAGTACAACAGGGCTCTACGAGCAGTACTTC. This encodes CASSTTGLYEQYF. The rearrangement joins TRBV19 to TRBJ2-7, with a tentative D call TRBD1 (6 bases). V was pared by 4 bases and J by 3 bases, with 10 bases between. Germline V CDR1 and CDR2: LNHDA, SQIVND (reference sequence). The CDR3 totals 13 residues.